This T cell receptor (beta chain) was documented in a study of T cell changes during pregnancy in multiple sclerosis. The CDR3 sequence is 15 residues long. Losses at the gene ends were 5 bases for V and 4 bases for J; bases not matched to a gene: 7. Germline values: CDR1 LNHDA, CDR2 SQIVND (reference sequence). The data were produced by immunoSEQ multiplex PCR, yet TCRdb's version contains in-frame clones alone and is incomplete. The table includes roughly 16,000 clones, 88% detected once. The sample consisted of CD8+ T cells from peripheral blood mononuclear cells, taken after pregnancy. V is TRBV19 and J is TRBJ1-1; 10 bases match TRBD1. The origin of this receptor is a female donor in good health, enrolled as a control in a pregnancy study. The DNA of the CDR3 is TGTGCCAGTAGTCCAGACAGGGGGCTGGTCACTGAAGCTTTCTTT. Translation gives CASSPDRGLVTEAFF.